This T cell receptor beta chain derives from a study of blood T cell repertoires in COVID-19. CDR1 is MDHEN, CDR2 SYDVKM, per germline. CDR3 length: 15 amino acids. Trimming at V came to 1 base and at J to 1 base, leaving 2 bases not matched to a gene. Clones were read by immunoSEQ multiplex PCR, and TCRdb kept only the in-frame ones, dropping some. The sample yields 150,000 to 200,000 clones, 80% to 85% seen once. The chain carries TRBV28 and TRBJ1-2; 8 bases match TRBD1. This clonotype was obtained from a woman aged 30 to 39 with acute or convalescent COVID-19. The specimen sequenced was peripheral blood. In nucleotides, the CDR3 is TGTGCCAGCAGTTTATCAGGGGGCGGTAACTATGGCTACACCTTC. Translating it yields CASSLSGGGNYGYTF.